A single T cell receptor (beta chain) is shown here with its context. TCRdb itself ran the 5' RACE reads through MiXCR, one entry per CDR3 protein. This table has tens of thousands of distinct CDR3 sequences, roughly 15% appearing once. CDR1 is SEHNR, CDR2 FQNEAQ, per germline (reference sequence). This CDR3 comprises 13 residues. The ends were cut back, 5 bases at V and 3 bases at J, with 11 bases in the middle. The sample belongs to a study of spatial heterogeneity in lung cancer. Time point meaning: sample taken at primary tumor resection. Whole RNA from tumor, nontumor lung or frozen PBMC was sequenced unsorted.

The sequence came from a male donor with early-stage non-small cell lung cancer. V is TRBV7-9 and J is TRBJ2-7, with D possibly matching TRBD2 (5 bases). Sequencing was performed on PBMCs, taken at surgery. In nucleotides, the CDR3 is TGTGCCAGCAGCGGTCAGAGGGTCTACGAGCAGTACTTC. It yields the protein CASSGQRVYEQYF.